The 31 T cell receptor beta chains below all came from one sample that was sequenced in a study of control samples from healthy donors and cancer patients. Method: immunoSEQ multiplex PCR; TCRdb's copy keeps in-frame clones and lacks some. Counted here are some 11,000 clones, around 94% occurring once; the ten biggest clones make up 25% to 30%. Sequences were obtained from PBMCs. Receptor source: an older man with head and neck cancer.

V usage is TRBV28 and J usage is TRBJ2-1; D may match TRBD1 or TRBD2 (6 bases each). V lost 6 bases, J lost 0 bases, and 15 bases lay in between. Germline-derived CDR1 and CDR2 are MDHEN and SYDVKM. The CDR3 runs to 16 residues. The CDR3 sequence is CASSGGTESSYNEQFF. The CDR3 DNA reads TGTGCCAGCAGCGGGGGCACGGAGAGCTCCTACAATGAGCAGTTCTTC.

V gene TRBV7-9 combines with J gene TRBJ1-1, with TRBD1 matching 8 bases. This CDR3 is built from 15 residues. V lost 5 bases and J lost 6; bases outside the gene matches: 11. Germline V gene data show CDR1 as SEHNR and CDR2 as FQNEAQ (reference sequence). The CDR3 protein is CASSPRGQGDAEAFF. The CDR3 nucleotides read TGTGCCAGCAGCCCCCGAGGACAGGGAGACGCTGAAGCTTTCTTT.

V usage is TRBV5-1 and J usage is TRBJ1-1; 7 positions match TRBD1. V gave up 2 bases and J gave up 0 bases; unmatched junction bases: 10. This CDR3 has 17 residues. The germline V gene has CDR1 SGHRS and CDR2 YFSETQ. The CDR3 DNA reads TGCGCCAGCAGCTTTGGGCCGGAGGGGGCCATGAACACTGAAGCTTTCTTT. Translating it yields CASSFGPEGAMNTEAFF.

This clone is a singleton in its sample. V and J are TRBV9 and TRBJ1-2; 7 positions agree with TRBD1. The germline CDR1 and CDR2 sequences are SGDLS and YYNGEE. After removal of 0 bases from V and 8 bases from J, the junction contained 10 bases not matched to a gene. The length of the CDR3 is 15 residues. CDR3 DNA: TGTGCCAGCAGCGTAGGTGTGACAGGGTTTCGGGGCTACACCTTC. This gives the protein CASSVGVTGFRGYTF.

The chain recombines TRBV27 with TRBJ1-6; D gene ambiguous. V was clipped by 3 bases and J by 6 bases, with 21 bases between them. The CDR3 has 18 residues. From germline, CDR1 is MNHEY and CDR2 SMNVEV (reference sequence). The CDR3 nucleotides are TGTGCCAGCAGTTTGGGCCCTCCCCCCGGGCGAGGTAATTCACCCCTCCACTTT. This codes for CASSLGPPPGRGNSPLHF.

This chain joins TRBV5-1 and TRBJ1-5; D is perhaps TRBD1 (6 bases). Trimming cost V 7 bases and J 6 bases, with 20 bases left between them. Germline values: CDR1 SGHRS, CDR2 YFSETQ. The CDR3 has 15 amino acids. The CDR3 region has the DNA TGCGCCAGCGGCAGTGGGGGCGCGGAAACTCAGCCCCAGCATTTT. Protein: CASGSGGAETQPQHF.

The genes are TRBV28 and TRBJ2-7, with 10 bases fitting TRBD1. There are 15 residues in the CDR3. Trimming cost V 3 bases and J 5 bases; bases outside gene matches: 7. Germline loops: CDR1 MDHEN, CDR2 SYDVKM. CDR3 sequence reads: CASSFLTGGINEQYF. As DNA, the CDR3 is TGTGCCAGCAGTTTTTTGACAGGGGGCATAAACGAGCAGTACTTC.

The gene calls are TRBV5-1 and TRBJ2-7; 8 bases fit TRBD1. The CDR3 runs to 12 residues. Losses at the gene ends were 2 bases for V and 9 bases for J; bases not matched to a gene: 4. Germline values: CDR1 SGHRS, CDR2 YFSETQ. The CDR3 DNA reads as TGCGCCAGCAGCTTAACAGGGGGAGGGCAGTACTTC. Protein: CASSLTGGGQYF. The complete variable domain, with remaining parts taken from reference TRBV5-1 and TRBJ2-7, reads KAGVTQTPRYLIKTRGQQVTLSCSPISGHRSVSWYQQTPGQGLQFLFEYFSETQRNKGNFPGRFSGRQFSNSRSEMNVSTLELGDSALYLCASSLTGGGQYFGPGTRLTVT.

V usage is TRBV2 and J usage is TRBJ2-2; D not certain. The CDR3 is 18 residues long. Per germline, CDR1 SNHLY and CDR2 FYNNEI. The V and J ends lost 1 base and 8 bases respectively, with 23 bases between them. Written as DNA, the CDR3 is TGTGCCAGCAGTGAAGGACCAGGTCCTAGGGTACCCGGGGGGGAGCTGTTTTTT. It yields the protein CASSEGPGPRVPGGELFF.

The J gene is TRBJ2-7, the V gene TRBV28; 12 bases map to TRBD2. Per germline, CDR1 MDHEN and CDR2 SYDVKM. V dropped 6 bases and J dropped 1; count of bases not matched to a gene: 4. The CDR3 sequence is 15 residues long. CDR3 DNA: TGTGCCAGCAGGGAACTAGCGGGAGGTTCCTACGAGCAGTACTTC. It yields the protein CASRELAGGSYEQYF.

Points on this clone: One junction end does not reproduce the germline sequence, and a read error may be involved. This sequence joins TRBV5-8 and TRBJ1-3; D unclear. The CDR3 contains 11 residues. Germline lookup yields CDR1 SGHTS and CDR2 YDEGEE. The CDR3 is CASSQPPIRDF. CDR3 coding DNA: TGTGCCAGCAGCCAGCCGCCCATTAGGGATTTT.

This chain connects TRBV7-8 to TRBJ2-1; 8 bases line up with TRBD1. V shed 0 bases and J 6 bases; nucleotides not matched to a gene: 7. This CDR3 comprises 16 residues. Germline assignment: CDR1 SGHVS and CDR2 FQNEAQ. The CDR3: CASSLAAGQGPNEQFF. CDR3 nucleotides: TGTGCCAGCAGCTTAGCAGCAGGACAGGGACCCAATGAGCAGTTCTTC.

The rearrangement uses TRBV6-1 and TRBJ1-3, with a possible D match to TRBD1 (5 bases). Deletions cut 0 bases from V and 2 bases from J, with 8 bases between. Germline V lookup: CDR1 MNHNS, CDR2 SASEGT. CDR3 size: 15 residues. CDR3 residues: CASSEAPGTGNTIYF. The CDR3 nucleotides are TGTGCCAGCAGTGAAGCGCCAGGGACTGGAAACACCATATATTTT.

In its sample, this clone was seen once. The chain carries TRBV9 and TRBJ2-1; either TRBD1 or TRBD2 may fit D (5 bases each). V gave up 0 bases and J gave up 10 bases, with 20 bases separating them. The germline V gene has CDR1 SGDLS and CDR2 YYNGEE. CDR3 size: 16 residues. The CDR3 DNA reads TGTGCCAGCAGCGTAGCTTATAGGGACGGAAAGGCCGAGCAGTTCTTC. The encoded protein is CASSVAYRDGKAEQFF.

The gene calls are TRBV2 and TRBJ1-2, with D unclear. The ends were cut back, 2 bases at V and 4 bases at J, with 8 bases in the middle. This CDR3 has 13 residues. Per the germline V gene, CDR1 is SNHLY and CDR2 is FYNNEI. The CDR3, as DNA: TGTGCCAGCAGTGAATTGGCTGGCTATGGCTACACCTTC. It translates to CASSELAGYGYTF.

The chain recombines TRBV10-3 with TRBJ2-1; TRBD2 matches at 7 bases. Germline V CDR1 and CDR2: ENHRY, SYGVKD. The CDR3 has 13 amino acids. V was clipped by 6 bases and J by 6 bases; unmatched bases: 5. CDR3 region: CAIRAGRGNEQFF. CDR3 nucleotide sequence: TGTGCCATCAGGGCAGGGAGGGGCAATGAGCAGTTCTTC.

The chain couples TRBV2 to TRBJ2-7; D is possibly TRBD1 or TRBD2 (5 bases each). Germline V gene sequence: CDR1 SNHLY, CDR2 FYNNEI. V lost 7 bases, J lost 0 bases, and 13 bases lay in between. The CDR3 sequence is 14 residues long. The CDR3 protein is CASNSRGVSYEQYF. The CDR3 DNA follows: TGTGCCAGCAATAGTCGGGGCGTCTCCTACGAGCAGTACTTC.

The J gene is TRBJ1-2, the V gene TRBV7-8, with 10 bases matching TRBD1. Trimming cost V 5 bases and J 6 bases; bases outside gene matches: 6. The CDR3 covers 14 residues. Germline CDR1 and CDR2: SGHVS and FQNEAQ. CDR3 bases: TGTGCCAGCAGCAATGGACAGGGGGAGAATGGCTACACCTTC. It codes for CASSNGQGENGYTF.

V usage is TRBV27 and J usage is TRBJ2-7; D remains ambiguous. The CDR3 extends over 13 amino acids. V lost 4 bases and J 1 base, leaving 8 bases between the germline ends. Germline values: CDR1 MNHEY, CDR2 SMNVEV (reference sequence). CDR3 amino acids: CASSYSRSYEQYF. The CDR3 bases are TGTGCCAGCAGTTACTCCCGTTCCTACGAGCAGTACTTC.

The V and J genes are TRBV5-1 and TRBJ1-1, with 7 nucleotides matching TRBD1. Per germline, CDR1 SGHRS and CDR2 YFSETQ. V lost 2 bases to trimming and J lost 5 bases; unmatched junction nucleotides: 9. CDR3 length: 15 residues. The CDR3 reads CASSFASGGGTEAFF. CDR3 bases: TGCGCCAGCAGCTTTGCTTCAGGGGGTGGAACTGAAGCTTTCTTT.

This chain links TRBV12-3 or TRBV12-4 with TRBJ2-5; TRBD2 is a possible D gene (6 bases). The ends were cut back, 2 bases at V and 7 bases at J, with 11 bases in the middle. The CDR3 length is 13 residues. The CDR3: CASSLRRDATQYF. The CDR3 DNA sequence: TGTGCCAGCAGTTTAAGGCGGGATGCGACCCAGTACTTC.

CDR3 region: CASSLGAHTDTQYF. In DNA, the CDR3 is TGTGCCAGCAGCTTAGGGGCCCACACAGATACGCAGTATTTT. The chain joins TRBV7-3 to TRBJ2-3; possibly TRBD1 for D (5 bases). This CDR3 has 14 residues. V dropped 2 bases and J dropped 2 bases, with 8 bases sitting between them. Germline V CDR1 and CDR2: SGHTA, FQGTGA.

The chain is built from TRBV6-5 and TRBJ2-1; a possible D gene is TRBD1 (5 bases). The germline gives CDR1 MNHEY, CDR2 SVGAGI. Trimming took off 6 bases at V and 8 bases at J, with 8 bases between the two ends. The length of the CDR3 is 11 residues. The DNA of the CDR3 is TGTGCCAGCAGAGGGGTGGATGAGCAGTTCTTC. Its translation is CASRGVDEQFF.

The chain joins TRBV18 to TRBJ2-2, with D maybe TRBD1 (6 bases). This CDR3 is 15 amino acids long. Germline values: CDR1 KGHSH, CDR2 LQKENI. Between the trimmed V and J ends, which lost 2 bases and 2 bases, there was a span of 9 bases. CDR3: CASSPAGVNTGELFF. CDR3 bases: TGTGCCAGCTCACCAGCAGGGGTAAACACCGGGGAGCTGTTTTTT.

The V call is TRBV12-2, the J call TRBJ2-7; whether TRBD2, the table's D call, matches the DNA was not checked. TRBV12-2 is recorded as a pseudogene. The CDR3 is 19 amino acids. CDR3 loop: CASRLAAANQQDGSYEQYF. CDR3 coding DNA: TGTGCAAGTCGCTTAGCGGCGGCCAACCAACAAGACGGTTCCTACGAGCAGTACTTC.

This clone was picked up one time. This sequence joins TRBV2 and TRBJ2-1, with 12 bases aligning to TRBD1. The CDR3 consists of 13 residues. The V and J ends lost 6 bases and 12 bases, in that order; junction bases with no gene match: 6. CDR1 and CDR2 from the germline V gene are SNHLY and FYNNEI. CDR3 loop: CASRTGTGGGQFF. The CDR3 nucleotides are TGTGCCAGCAGAACCGGGACAGGGGGCGGGCAGTTCTTC. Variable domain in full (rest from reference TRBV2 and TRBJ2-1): EPEVTQTPSHQVTQMGQEVILRCVPISNHLYFYWYRQILGQKVEFLVSFYNNEISEKSEIFDDQFSVERPDGSNFTLKIRSTKLEDSAMYFCASRTGTGGGQFFGPGTRLTVL.

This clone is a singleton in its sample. The CDR3 sequence: CASRGQGAWSYGYTF. In DNA form, the CDR3 reads TGTGCCAGTAGGGGACAGGGAGCTTGGAGCTATGGCTACACCTTC. V gene TRBV19 combines with J gene TRBJ1-2, with 9 bases aligning to TRBD1. The ends lost 6 bases at V and 4 bases at J; junction bases unmatched: 9. The length of the CDR3 is 15 residues. CDR1 and CDR2 from the germline V gene are LNHDA and SQIVND (reference sequence).

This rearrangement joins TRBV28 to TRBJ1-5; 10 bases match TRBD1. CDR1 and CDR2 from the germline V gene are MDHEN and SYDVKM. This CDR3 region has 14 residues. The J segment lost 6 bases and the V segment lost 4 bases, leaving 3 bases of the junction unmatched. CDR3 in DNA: TGTGCCAGCAGTTCCGGGACAGGGGTTCAGCCCCAGCATTTT. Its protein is CASSSGTGVQPQHF.

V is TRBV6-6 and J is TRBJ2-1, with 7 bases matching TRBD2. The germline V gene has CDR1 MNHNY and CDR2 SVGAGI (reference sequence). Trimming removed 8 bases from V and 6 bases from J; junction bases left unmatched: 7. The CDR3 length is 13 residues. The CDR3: CASSPPGGNEQFF. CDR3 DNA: TGTGCCAGCTCTCCCCCGGGAGGCAATGAGCAGTTCTTC.

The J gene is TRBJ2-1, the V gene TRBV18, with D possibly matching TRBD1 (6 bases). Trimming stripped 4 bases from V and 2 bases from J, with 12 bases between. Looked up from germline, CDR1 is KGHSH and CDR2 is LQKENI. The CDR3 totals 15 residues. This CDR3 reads CASSLGQSTYNEQFF. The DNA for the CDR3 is TGTGCCAGCTCACTTGGACAGTCGACCTACAATGAGCAGTTCTTC.

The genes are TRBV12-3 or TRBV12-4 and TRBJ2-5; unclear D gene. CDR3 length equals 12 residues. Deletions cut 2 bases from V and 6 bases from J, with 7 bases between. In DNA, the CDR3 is TGTGCCAGCAGTTTAAATATCCAGACCCAGTACTTC. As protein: CASSLNIQTQYF.